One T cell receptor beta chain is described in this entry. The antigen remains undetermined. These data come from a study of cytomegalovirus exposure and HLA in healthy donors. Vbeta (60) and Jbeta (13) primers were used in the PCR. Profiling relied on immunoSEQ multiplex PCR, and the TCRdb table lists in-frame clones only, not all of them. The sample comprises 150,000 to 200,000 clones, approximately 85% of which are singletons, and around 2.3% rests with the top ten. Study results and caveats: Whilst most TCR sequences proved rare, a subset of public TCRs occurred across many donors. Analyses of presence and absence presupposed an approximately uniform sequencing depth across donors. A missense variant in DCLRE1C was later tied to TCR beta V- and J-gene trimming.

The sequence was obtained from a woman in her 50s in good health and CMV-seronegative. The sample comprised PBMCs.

The CDR3 reads CASSLTTGWADSPLHF. The CDR3 DNA reads TGTGCCAGCAGTCTTACAACAGGGTGGGCGGATTCACCCCTCCACTTT. V is TRBV28 and J is TRBJ1-6; D is perhaps TRBD1 (6 bases). In germline, CDR1 is MDHEN, CDR2 SYDVKM. This CDR3 contains 16 residues. V was pared by 5 bases and J by 8 bases, with 19 bases between.